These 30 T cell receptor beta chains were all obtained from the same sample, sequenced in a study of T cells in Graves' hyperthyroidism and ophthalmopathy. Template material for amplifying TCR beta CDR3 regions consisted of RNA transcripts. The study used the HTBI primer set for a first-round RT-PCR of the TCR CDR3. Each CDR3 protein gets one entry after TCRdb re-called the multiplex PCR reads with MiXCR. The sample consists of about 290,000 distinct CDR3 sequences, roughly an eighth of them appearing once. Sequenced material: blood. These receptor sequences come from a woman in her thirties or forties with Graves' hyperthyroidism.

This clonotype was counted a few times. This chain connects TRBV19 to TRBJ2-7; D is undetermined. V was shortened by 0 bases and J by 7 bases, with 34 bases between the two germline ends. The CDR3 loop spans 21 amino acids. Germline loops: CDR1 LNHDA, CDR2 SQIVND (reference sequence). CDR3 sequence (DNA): TGTGCCAGTAGTATAGATCGACGGGCGGAAAGCCCGCGGAGTCTGTATCTTGAGCAGTACTTC. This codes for CASSIDRRAESPRSLYLEQYF. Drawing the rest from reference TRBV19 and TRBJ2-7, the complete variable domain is DGGITQSPKYLFRKEGQNVTLSCEQNLNHDAMYWYRQDPGQGLRLIYYSQIVNDFQKGDIAEGYSVSREKKESFPLTVTSAQKNPTAFYLCASSIDRRAESPRSLYLEQYFGPGTRLTVT.

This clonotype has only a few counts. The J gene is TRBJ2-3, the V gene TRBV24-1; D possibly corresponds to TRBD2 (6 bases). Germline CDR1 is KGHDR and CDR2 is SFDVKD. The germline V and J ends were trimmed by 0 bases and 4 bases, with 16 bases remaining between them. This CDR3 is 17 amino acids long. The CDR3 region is CATSDLTGVEGADTQYF. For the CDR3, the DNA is TGTGCCACCAGTGATTTGACGGGGGTTGAGGGAGCAGATACGCAGTATTTT.

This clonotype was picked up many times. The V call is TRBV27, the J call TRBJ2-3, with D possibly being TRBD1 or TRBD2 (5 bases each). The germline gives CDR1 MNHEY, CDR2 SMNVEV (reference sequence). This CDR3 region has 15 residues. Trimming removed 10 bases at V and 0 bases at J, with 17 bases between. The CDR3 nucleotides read TGTGCCACCAGAAAGGGGTGGACTAGCACAGATACGCAGTATTTT. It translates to CATRKGWTSTDTQYF.

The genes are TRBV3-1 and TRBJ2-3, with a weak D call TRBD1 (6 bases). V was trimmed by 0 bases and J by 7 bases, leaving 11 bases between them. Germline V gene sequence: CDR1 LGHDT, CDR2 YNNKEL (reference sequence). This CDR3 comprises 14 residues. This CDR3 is CASSQERGSYTQYF. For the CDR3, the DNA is TGTGCCAGCAGCCAAGAGAGGGGGTCCTATACGCAGTATTTT.

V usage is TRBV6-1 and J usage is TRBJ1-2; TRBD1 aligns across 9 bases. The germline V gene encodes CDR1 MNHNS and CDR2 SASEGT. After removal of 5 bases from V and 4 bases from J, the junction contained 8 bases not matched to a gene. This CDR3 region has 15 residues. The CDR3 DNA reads TGTGCCAGCAGTCCAAAGGACAGGGGCCTCTATGGCTACACCTTC. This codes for CASSPKDRGLYGYTF.

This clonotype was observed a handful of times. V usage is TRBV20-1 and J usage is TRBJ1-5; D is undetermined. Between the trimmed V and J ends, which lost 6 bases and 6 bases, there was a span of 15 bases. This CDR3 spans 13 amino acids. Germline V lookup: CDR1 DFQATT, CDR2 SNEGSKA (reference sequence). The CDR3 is CSAASGNSQPQHF. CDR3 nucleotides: TGCAGTGCCGCGTCGGGGAATAGTCAGCCCCAGCATTTT.

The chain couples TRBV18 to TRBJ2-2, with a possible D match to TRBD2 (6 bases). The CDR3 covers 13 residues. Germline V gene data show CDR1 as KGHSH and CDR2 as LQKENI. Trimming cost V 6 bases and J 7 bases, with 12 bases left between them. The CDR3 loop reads CASSRDSYGELFF. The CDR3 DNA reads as TGTGCCAGCTCTCGGGACTCCTACGGGGAGCTGTTTTTT.

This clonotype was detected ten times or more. The CDR3 DNA reads TGTGCCAGCAGGACAGGGGTTAACTATGGCTACACCTTC. Translated, it gives CASRTGVNYGYTF. The chain uses TRBV28 and TRBJ1-2; 8 nucleotides match TRBD1. Germline values: CDR1 MDHEN, CDR2 SYDVKM. The CDR3 contains 13 residues. V shed 6 bases and J 1 base; nucleotides not matched to a gene: 1.

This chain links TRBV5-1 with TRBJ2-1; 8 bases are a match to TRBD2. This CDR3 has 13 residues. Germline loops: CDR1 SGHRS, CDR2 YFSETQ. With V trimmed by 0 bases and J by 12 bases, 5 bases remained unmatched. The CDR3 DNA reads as TGCGCCAGCAGCTTGGAACTAGCGGAGCTGCAGTTCTTC. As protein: CASSLELAELQFF.

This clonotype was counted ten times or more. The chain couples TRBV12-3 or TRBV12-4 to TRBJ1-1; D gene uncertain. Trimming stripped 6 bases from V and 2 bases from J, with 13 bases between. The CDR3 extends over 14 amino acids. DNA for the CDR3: TGTGCCAGCAGGACAAGATTTAGTAACACTGAAGCTTTCTTT. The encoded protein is CASRTRFSNTEAFF.

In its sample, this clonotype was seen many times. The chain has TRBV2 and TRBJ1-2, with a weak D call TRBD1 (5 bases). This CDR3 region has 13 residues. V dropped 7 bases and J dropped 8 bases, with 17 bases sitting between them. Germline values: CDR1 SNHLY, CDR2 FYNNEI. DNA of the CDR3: TGTGCCAGCAACAAAAGGGGACCCTTGGGCTACACCTTC. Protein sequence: CASNKRGPLGYTF.

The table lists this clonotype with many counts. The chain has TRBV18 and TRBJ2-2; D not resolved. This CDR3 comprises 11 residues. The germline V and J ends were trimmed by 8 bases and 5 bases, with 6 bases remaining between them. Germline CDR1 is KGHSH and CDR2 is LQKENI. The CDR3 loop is CASSPTGELFF. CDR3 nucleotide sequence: TGTGCCAGCAGCCCAACCGGGGAGCTGTTTTTT.

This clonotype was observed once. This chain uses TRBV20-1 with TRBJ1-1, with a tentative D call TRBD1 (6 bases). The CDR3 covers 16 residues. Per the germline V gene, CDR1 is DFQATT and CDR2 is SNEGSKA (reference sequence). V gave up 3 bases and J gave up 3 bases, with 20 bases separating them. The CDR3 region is CSASGPWGGRDTEAFF. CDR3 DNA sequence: TGCAGTGCTAGCGGGCCGTGGGGGGGCCGAGACACTGAAGCTTTCTTT.

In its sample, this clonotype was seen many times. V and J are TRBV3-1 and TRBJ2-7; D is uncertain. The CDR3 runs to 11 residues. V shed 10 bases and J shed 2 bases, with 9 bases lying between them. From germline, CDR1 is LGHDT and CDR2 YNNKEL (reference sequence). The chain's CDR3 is CATRNAYEQYF. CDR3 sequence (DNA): TGTGCCACGCGCAACGCCTACGAGCAGTACTTC.

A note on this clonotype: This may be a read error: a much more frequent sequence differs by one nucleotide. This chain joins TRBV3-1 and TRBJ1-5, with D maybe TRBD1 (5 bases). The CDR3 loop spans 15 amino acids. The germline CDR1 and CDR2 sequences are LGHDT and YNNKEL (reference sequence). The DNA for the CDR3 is TGTGCCAGCAGCCAAGGGACCGGGGGGTATCAGTCCCAGCATTTT. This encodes CASSQGTGGYQSQHF.

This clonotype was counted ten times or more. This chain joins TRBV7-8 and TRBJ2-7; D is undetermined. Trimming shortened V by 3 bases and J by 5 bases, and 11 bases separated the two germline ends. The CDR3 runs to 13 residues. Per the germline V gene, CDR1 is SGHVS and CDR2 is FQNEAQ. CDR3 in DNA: TGTGCCAGCAGCTTTGACACCGTAGACGAGCAGTACTTC. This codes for CASSFDTVDEQYF.

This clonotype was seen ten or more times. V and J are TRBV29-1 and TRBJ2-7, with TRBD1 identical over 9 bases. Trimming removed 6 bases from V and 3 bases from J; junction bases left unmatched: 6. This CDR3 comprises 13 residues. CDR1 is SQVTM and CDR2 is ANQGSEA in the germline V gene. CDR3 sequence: CSVIGTGSYEQYF. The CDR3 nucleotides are TGCAGCGTCATAGGGACAGGGAGCTACGAGCAGTACTTC.

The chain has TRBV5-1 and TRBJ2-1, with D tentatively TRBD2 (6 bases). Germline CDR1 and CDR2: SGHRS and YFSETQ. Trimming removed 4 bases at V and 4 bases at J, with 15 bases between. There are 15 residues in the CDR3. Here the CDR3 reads CASSPGNSGYNEQFF. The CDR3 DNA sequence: TGCGCCAGCAGCCCGGGTAATAGCGGTTACAATGAGCAGTTCTTC.

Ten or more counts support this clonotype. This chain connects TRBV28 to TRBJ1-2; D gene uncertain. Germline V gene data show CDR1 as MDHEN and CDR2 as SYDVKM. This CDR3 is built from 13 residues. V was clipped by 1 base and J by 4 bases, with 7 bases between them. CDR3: CASSLSQFYGYTF. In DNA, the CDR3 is TGTGCCAGCAGTTTATCACAGTTCTATGGCTACACCTTC.

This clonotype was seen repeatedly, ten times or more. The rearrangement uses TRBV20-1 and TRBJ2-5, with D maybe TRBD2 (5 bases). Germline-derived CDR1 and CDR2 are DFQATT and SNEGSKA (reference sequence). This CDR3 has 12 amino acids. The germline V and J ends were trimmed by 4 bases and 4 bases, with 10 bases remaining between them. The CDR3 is CSATSLGETQYF. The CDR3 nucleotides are TGCAGTGCTACTAGCTTAGGAGAGACCCAGTACTTC.

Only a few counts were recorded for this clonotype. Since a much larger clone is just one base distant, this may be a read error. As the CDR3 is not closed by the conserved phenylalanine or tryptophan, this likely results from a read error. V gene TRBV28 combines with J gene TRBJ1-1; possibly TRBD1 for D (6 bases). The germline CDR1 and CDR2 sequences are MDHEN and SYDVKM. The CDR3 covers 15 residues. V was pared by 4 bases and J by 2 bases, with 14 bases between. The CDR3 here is CASSSHGGGNTEAFL. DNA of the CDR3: TGTGCCAGCAGTTCTCACGGGGGCGGAAACACTGAAGCTTTCCTT.

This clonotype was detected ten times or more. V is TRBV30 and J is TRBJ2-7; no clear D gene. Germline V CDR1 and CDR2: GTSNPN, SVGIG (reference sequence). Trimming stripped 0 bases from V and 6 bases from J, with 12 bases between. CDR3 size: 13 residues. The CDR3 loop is CAWSVQRTSEQYF. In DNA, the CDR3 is TGTGCCTGGAGTGTACAGAGGACCTCCGAGCAGTACTTC.

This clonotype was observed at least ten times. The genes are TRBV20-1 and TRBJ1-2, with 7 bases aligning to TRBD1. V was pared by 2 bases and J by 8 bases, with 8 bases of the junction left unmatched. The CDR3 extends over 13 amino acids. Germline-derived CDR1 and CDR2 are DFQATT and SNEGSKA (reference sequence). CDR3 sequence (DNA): TGCAGTGCTAGAACAGGGGTTTTGGAAGGCTACACCTTC. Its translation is CSARTGVLEGYTF.

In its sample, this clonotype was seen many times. In DNA form, the CDR3 reads TGTGCCAGCAGTTCTGCCCCCCCTGAAAAACTGTTTTTT. Protein sequence: CASSSAPPEKLFF. The chain employs TRBV28 and TRBJ1-4, with D uncertain. The CDR3 spans 13 residues. Trimming removed 4 bases at V and 7 bases at J, with 10 bases between. The V gene's germline CDR1 is MDHEN and CDR2 SYDVKM.

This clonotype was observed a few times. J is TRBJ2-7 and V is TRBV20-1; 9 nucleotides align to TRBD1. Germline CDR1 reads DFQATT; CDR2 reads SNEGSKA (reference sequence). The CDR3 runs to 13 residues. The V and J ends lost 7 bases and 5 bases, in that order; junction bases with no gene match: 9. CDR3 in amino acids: CSVHDRGAHEQYF. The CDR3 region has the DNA TGCAGTGTCCACGACAGGGGGGCCCACGAGCAGTACTTC.

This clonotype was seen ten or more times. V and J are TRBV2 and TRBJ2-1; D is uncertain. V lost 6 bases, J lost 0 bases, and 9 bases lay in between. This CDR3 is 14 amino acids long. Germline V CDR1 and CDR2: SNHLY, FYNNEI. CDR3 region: CASSPPGSYNEQFF. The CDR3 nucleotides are TGTGCCAGCAGCCCCCCCGGCTCCTACAATGAGCAGTTCTTC.

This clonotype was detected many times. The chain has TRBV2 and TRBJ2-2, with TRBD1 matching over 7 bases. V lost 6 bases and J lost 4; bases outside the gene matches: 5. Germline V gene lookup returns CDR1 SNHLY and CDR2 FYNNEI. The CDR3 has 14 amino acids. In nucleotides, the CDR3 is TGTGCCAGCAGAGACAGGGTTCTCACCGGGGAGCTGTTTTTT. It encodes CASRDRVLTGELFF.

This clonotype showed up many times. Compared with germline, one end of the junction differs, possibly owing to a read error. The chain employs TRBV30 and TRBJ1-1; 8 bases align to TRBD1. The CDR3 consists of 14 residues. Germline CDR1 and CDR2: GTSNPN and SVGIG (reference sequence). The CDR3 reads CAWRNDRGAISSVF. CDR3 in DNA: TGTGCCTGGAGGAACGACAGGGGCGCGATTTCGTCGGTCTTT.

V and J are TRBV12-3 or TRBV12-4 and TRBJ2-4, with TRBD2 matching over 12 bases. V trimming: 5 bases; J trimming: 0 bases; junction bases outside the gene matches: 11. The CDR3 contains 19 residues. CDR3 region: CASSLRLAGGDPAKNIQYF. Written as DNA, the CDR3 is TGTGCCAGCAGTCTCAGGCTAGCGGGAGGGGATCCAGCCAAAAACATTCAGTACTTC.

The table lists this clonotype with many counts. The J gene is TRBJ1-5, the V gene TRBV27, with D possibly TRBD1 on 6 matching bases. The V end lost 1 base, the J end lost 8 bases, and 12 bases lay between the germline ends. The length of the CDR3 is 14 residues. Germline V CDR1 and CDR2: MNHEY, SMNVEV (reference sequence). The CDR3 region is CASSLLLGAEPQHF. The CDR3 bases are TGTGCCAGCAGTTTATTACTGGGGGCAGAGCCCCAGCATTTT.